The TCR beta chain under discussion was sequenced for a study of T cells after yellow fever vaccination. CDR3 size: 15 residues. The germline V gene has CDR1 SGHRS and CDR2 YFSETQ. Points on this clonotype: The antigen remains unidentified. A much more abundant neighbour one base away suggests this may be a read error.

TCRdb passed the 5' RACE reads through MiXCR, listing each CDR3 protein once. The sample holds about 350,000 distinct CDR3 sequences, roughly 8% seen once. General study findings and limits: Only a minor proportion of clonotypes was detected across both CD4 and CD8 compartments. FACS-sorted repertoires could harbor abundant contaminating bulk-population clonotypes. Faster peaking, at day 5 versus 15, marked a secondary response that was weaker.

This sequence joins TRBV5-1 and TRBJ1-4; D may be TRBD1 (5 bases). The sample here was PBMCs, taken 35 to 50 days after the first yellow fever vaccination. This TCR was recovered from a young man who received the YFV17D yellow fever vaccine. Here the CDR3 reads CASSVQGLANEKLIF. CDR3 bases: TGCGCCAGCAGCGTCCAGGGCCTTGCTAATGAAAAACTGATTTTT.